This record looks at one T cell receptor (beta chain) sequence and its context. Treatment reported: roughly 18 received Ad26.COV2.S at low or high dose, single or two shots; a few received placebo; per-sample allocation not given. Samples were taken on day 63 after the first vaccine or placebo injection. Donation came from an adult in Boston who was aged 18-55 years. Vaccination employed an Ad26 vector expressing the Wuhan-strain SARS-CoV-2 spike. This CDR3 is built from 16 residues. Germline CDR1 and CDR2: LNHDA and SQIVND (reference sequence). Unmatched junction bases numbered 12, after V lost 6 bases and J lost 7 bases. The sample originates from a study of Ad26.COV2.S vaccination and SARS-CoV-2 variants. In the study overall: Sample donor was a member of the COV1001 Ad26.COV2.S trial arm.

Clones were read by immunoSEQ multiplex PCR, and TCRdb kept only the in-frame ones, dropping some. The sample yields about 400,000 clones, roughly four fifths seen once. This chain links TRBV19 with TRBJ1-6; the match to TRBD1 covers 7 bases. The receptor's source is a person aged 18-65 years who received the Ad26.COV2.S COVID-19 vaccine or a placebo. This specimen was peripheral blood, taken in a trial of Ad26.COV2.S vaccine versus placebo. Here the CDR3 reads CASSSARTGANSPLHF. In DNA form, the CDR3 reads TGTGCCAGTAGCTCGGCCCGGACAGGCGCGAATTCACCCCTCCACTTT.